This passage covers 2 T cell receptor beta chains from one sample sequenced in a study of T cell responses to AZD1222 COVID-19 vaccine. Here immunoSEQ multiplex PCR was the method, and the copy in TCRdb shows in-frame clones only, minus some. This table has almost 70,000 clones, about 80% appearing once. Sequenced material: peripheral blood, taken 28 days after the second AZD1222 dose. These receptors were collected from an adult who received the AZD1222 COVID-19 vaccine.

In the case of this clone: Other DNA sequences in this sample translate to the same CDR3. The chain is built from TRBV19 and TRBJ2-1; TRBD2 aligns across 10 bases. Germline-derived CDR1 and CDR2 are LNHDA and SQIVND (reference sequence). The length of the CDR3 is 15 residues. J lost 0 bases, V lost 5 bases, and 1 base had no gene match. CDR3 in amino acids: CASSPSGSSYNEQFF. In nucleotides, the CDR3 is TGTGCCAGTAGTCCTAGCGGGAGCTCCTACAATGAGCAGTTCTTC.

J is TRBJ2-1 and V is TRBV7-2; D not certain. V was trimmed by 0 bases and J by 10 bases, leaving 13 bases between them. Germline CDR1 reads SGHTA; CDR2 reads FQGNSA. This CDR3 region has 14 residues. In nucleotides, the CDR3 is TGTGCCAGCAGCTTAGCCACAGCATATGGGGAGCAGTTCTTC. Its protein is CASSLATAYGEQFF.